This TCR beta chain came from a study of T cells in Graves' hyperthyroidism and ophthalmopathy. Study outcomes and limitations: With a median lead of around 6.7 months before onset, the model predicted ophthalmopathy. Separation of ophthalmopathy from stable hyperthyroidism was achieved by a 13 V-J model.

Trimming pared 5 bases from V and 1 base from J, leaving 11 bases between. The CDR3 sequence is 14 residues long. In germline, CDR1 is MNHEY, CDR2 SMNVEV (reference sequence). This clonotype showed up many times. Its antigen is unidentified. Those with hyperthyroidism were 18 to 65 years old, newly diagnosed, and ill for under 2 months. Researchers amplified the TCR beta CDR3 regions from RNA transcripts. Initially, a first-round RT-PCR of the TCR CDR3 employed the HTBI primer set. Using its own MiXCR run on the multiplex PCR reads, TCRdb lists one record per CDR3 protein. Of 550,000 to 650,000 distinct CDR3 sequences listed, 11% to 15% are singletons.

Specimen: blood. The TCR was taken from a middle-aged woman with Graves' hyperthyroidism. J is TRBJ1-1 and V is TRBV27, with no clear D. CDR3 in DNA: TGTGCCAGCAGTAGGGAGGGTTCGAACACTGAAGCTTTCTTT. Translation gives CASSREGSNTEAFF.